This T cell receptor (beta chain) was documented in a study of identifying expanded T cells in peripheral blood. Concerning this clone itself: The antigen remains unidentified.

Study-level results: Technical replicates showed 0.9 to 1.5 changed clones; roughly two weeks about 16.4; four weeks 19.

Assay: immunoSEQ multiplex PCR; the TCRdb copy retains only in-frame clones and omits some. The data show roughly 120,000 clones, with 88% seen just once and more than 6.5% held by the top ten. V was clipped by 1 base and J by 10 bases, with 8 bases between them. This CDR3 comprises 12 residues. CDR1 is SGHTA and CDR2 is FQGNSA in the germline V gene. This TCR was sampled from a person aged 18 to 70 in good health. The sample taken for sequencing was blood. The chain links TRBV7-2 to TRBJ1-5, with D hard to call. In DNA, the CDR3 is TGTGCCAGCAGCTTAGGGTACGAACCCCAGCATTTT. Translated, it gives CASSLGYEPQHF.